This T cell receptor beta chain was identified during a study of cytomegalovirus exposure and HLA in healthy donors (dated by TCRdb to about 2017). Regarding the complete study: The roughly 670 repertoires of the first cohort and the roughly 120 validation repertoires were produced on the same platform, according to a later analysis. The study was designed to test whether signatures of past pathogen exposure could be identified by cataloging public T cell receptors. Along with the roughly 700-subject first cohort, a separate validation cohort of about 110 different subjects was used. To predict cytomegalovirus infection status, the study brought together high-throughput TCR immunosequencing, statistical association of individual TCRs with disease status, and machine learning. The full study reports these points: In a later analysis, TCRs clustered in the first cohort were found to also tend to co-occur in the roughly 130 validation repertoires, with 85% to 95% of cluster scores above 0. All 120 or so repertoires were used to score co-occurrence in the validation cohort in a later analysis, because that analysis had no HLA typing for the cohort. Across donors, most TCR sequences were observed very rarely, whereas some public TCRs were present in many individuals. It was suggested by the authors that the approach could potentially be generalized to other disease states and immunological phenotypes. In the study, approximately 160 TCR beta chains were listed as associated with cytomegalovirus. Cytomegalovirus status was reported to be diagnosed by the classifier with high specificity and sensitivity in both the original and validation cohorts. A few of the identified cytomegalovirus-associated TCR beta chains were confirmed in vitro to be specific for cytomegalovirus antigens.

Separate from the approximately 730-subject first cohort, the validation cohort of about 110 subjects was the group to which the donors belonged. Turning to this clone: No antigen is known for it. No qualities accompany the bases; no much larger clone lies one base away.

V is cut back by 6 bases and J by 4 bases, with 1 base in the junction unmatched. The CDR3 runs 13 amino acids, cysteine and phenylalanine included. Kept here is only the CDR3 DNA, which spans 39 bases and is read in frame from base 1. Via the germline V gene, CDR1 is MRHNA and CDR2 SNTAGT. The library came from the immunoSEQ multiplex PCR assay. The original methods were these. To diagnose cytomegalovirus status from the catalog of TCR beta chain sequences, a statistical classification framework was built. TCRdb re-hosts the immuneACCESS table, in-frame sequences only. Its copies lack some clones; in the studies checked, an unresolved V gene accounts for under half of them, and the cause for the rest is not known. V, J and clone size reflect that table, while D and trimming were determined from the DNA. Within this sample are roughly 150,000 clones, with roughly 95% of them counted one time only. The ten biggest clones cover roughly 0.83% of the sample.

The material sequenced was PBMCs. This receptor chain uses TRBV6-4 and TRBJ2-3; 10 bases in the junction line up with TRBD2. The clonotype was recovered from a woman in her late teens or twenties in good health and CMV-seronegative. The DNA sequence is as follows: TGTGCCAGCAGAGCGGGGGGGGCAGATACGCAGTATTTT. It codes for CASRAGGADTQYF.